This T cell receptor beta chain was profiled in a study of blood T cell repertoires in COVID-19. For the study at large: COVID-19 samples, acute and convalescent, were from the United States, Italy and Spain.

Germline CDR1 is LGHNA and CDR2 is YSLEER. There are 13 residues in the CDR3. Deletions cut 2 bases from V and 4 bases from J, with 6 bases between. The repertoire was sequenced with immunoSEQ multiplex PCR; TCRdb's copy has only in-frame clones and lacks some. The sample has approximately 77,000 clones, approximately 90% seen once; the top ten hold about 4.8%. This clonotype was sampled from a man over 45 with active COVID-19. Source material: peripheral blood. The chain employs TRBV4-3 and TRBJ1-5; D is unresolved. CDR3 DNA sequence: TGCGCCAGCAGCCAAAATCATAATCAGCCCCAGCATTTT. Amino acids: CASSQNHNQPQHF.